This note documents a single TCR beta chain sequence. This CDR3 has 15 residues. Between the trimmed V and J ends, which lost 4 bases and 7 bases, there was a span of 21 bases. Germline CDR1 reads SGHRS; CDR2 reads YFSETQ. The sample is drawn from a study of naive and memory T cell subsets. Both TRBC1 and TRBC2 were covered by a beta constant-region primer of two equimolar oligonucleotides. Ligated cDNA was amplified by four rounds of PCR with nested alpha and beta constant-region primers and SP2. TCRdb analysed the UMI-ligation and nested PCR reads with MiXCR anew, one entry per CDR3 protein. The table includes 95,000 to 150,000 distinct CDR3 sequences, around a third detected once.

The sample consisted of central memory CD4+ T cells from blood. The chain has TRBV5-1 and TRBJ2-7; TRBD2 might be the D (6 bases). This TCR came from a human donor in good health. CDR3 nucleotide sequence: TGCGCCAGCAGCGGAACCGGGACCAGGGCGGGAGAGCAGTACTTC. It translates to CASSGTGTRAGEQYF.